The present T cell receptor beta chain was sequenced within a study of T cell responses to AZD1222 COVID-19 vaccine. Study-level points and caveats: White British ancestry dominated among donors, who included more females, and clonal diversity was possibly underestimated.

About this clone itself: Its antigen is not known.

Libraries were prepared by immunoSEQ multiplex PCR; TCRdb keeps only in-frame clonotypes and omits some of them. This sample has 250,000 to 300,000 clones, with almost 95% found just once. Germline-derived CDR1 and CDR2 are SGDLS and YYNGEE. This CDR3 has 17 residues. Trimming cost V 3 bases and J 7 bases, with 26 bases left between them. Combined were second doses at about 4 or about 12 weeks. This sequence was found in an adult who received the AZD1222 COVID-19 vaccine. J is TRBJ2-7 and V is TRBV9; D gene uncertain. Source: peripheral blood, taken 28 days after the second AZD1222 dose. CDR3 amino acids: CASSAGWAGSGVREQYF. CDR3 DNA: TGTGCCAGCAGCGCTGGTTGGGCAGGTTCTGGCGTGAGAGAGCAGTACTTC.